The 29 T cell receptor beta chains below come from one sample, sequenced in a study of beta chain features in type 1 diabetes. The study's findings and limits: The study found moderately but significantly shorter TCRB CDR3s in all four CD4+ subsets of Type 1 diabetes patients.

TCRB transcripts that were expressed got sequenced, as all of the isolated RNA had been reverse transcribed. Data came from immunoSEQ multiplex PCR; TCRdb stores just in-frame clones and leaves some out. The repertoire includes about 650,000 clones, 12% of them detected once, and roughly 0.11% sits in the top ten. Which antigens these TCRs recognize remains unknown. Sample: naive CD4+ T cells from blood. The receptors were sampled from a young man with type 1 diabetes.

The genes are TRBV5-1 and TRBJ1-2; 8 bases match TRBD1. From germline, CDR1 is SGHRS and CDR2 YFSETQ. The ends lost 1 base at V and 2 bases at J; junction bases unmatched: 1. The CDR3 is 14 amino acids. The CDR3 region is CASSLWTGNYGYTF. CDR3 coding DNA: TGCGCCAGCAGCTTGTGGACAGGGAACTATGGCTACACCTTC.

This clone has more than one count but fewer than ten. J is TRBJ2-5 and V is TRBV7-2; the D gene is possibly TRBD2 (7 bases). V lost 4 bases and J 7 bases, leaving 13 bases between the germline ends. The germline CDR1 and CDR2 sequences are SGHTA and FQGNSA. The CDR3 is 13 residues long. The CDR3 DNA is TGTGCCAGCAGCTCATACAGGGAGGGGACCCAGTACTTC. Translation: CASSSYREGTQYF.

Concerning this clone itself: The same CDR3 can be traced to other DNA sequences in this sample. CDR3 sequence reads: CASSFGYTQYF. CDR3 bases: TGTGCCAGCAGTTTCGGGTATACGCAGTATTTT. The chain combines TRBV28 with TRBJ2-3; D not resolved. V was pared by 3 bases and J by 7 bases, with 5 bases between. Germline values: CDR1 MDHEN, CDR2 SYDVKM. This CDR3 region has 11 residues.

The V gene is TRBV9, the J gene TRBJ1-4; TRBD1 matches 10 bases. The junction had 5 bases not matched to a gene; V was cut back by 4 bases and J by 8 bases. This CDR3 contains 14 residues. Germline V gene sequence: CDR1 SGDLS, CDR2 YYNGEE. The CDR3 sequence: CASSLRTGGEKLFF. In nucleotides, the CDR3 is TGTGCCAGCAGCCTTCGGACAGGGGGGGAAAAACTGTTTTTT.

This chain links TRBV7-2 with TRBJ2-7; 9 nucleotides line up with TRBD1. The CDR3 spans 16 residues. Germline V CDR1 and CDR2: SGHTA, FQGNSA. Trimming took 2 bases from V and 3 from J; bases not matched to a gene: 8. CDR3 DNA sequence: TGTGCCAGCAGCTTAAGGCCAGGGACAGGGAGCTACGAGCAGTACTTC. Amino acids: CASSLRPGTGSYEQYF.

This clone appeared a few times. V gene TRBV5-1 combines with J gene TRBJ2-4, with D perhaps given as TRBD1 or TRBD2 (5 bases each). Germline CDR1 reads SGHRS; CDR2 reads YFSETQ. This CDR3 contains 17 residues. The V end was cut by 0 bases, the J end by 7 bases, with 20 bases between. In nucleotides, the CDR3 is TGCGCCAGCAGCTTGGGTGGGACGGCCCTCAAGGGGAACATTCAGTACTTC. Translated, it gives CASSLGGTALKGNIQYF.

This chain links TRBV2 with TRBJ2-7; no clear D. The CDR3 is made up of 11 amino acids. Germline values: CDR1 SNHLY, CDR2 FYNNEI. V lost 7 bases to trimming and J lost 7 bases, with 11 bases between them. The CDR3 region has the DNA TGTGCCAGCACCGCTCGGAAGGAGCAGTACTTC. Residues: CASTARKEQYF.

This clone was observed a handful of times. This chain uses TRBV7-8 with TRBJ1-5; D is ambiguous. Trimming cost V 1 base and J 0 bases, with 16 bases left between them. CDR1 SGHVS and CDR2 FQNEAQ come from the germline V gene. This CDR3 has 18 residues. CDR3 amino acids: CASSLGARWTYSNQPQHF. Here the CDR3 DNA reads TGTGCCAGCAGCTTAGGGGCCAGGTGGACTTATAGCAATCAGCCCCAGCATTTT. The entire variable domain, with the rest obtained from reference TRBV7-8 and TRBJ1-5, is as follows: GAGVSQSPRYKVAKRGQDVALRCDPISGHVSLFWYQQALGQGPEFLTYFQNEAQLDKSGLPSDRFFAERPEGSVSTLKIQRTQQEDSAVYLCASSLGARWTYSNQPQHFGDGTRLSIL.

Regarding this clone: Other DNA sequences in the sample encode the same CDR3. The genes are TRBV28 and TRBJ2-5; the D is unclear. The CDR3 has 13 residues. The V gene lost 4 bases and the J gene lost 1 base, with 7 bases spanning the gap. Germline V CDR1 and CDR2: MDHEN, SYDVKM. CDR3 sequence: CASSSGSQETQYF. The CDR3 nucleotides are TGTGCCAGCAGTTCCGGGTCCCAAGAGACCCAGTACTTC.

The chain combines TRBV7-9 with TRBJ1-6; no clear D. Trimming shortened V by 5 bases and J by 0 bases, and 11 bases separated the two germline ends. The CDR3 length is 16 residues. From germline, CDR1 is SEHNR and CDR2 FQNEAQ (reference sequence). The chain's CDR3 is CASSPLASSYNSPLHF. As DNA, the CDR3 is TGTGCCAGCAGCCCCTTGGCCAGCTCCTATAATTCACCCCTCCACTTT.

The sample holds a few counts of this clone. The chain employs TRBV4-2 and TRBJ1-5; D remains unclear. V gave up 6 bases and J gave up 10 bases, with 16 bases separating them. This CDR3 contains 13 residues. The germline V gene encodes CDR1 LGHNA and CDR2 YNFKEQ. The CDR3 region has the DNA TGTGCCAGCAGTTTCCGGAACACTTCTCCCCAGCATTTT. Translated, it gives CASSFRNTSPQHF.

This clone has just a few counts. The chain uses TRBV5-1 and TRBJ2-2; D is undetermined. Germline V gene sequence: CDR1 SGHRS, CDR2 YFSETQ. This CDR3 is built from 17 residues. Deletions cut 4 bases from V and 0 bases from J, with 16 bases between. This CDR3 is CASSPWTEGSNTGELFF. CDR3 bases: TGCGCCAGCAGCCCCTGGACGGAAGGGTCGAACACCGGGGAGCTGTTTTTT.

In this sample, this clone turned up a few times. V gene TRBV9 combines with J gene TRBJ1-2; the D gene is possibly TRBD1 (5 bases). The germline V gene has CDR1 SGDLS and CDR2 YYNGEE. V dropped 4 bases and J dropped 5 bases, with 21 bases sitting between them. The CDR3 length is 16 residues. The CDR3 nucleotides read TGTGCCAGCAGCCCCCTTTCAGGGCTGGGGATTTATGGCTACACCTTC. This gives the protein CASSPLSGLGIYGYTF.

There are a few counts of this clone. The CDR3, as DNA: TGCGCCAGCAGCCAATTTCTAAGGGGTGCCTATGGCTACACCTTC. Encoded protein: CASSQFLRGAYGYTF. The rearrangement links TRBV4-3 to TRBJ1-2, with D tentatively TRBD1 (5 bases). Trimming shortened V by 2 bases and J by 4 bases, and 14 bases separated the two germline ends. The CDR3 sequence is 15 residues long. Germline V gene sequence: CDR1 LGHNA, CDR2 YSLEER.

This clone has only a few counts. This chain joins TRBV9 and TRBJ2-7; D ambiguous. V was cut by 0 bases and J by 5 bases, with 9 bases left in between. The CDR3 loop spans 13 amino acids. CDR1 SGDLS and CDR2 YYNGEE come from the germline V gene. The CDR3 sequence is CASSVAPRDEQYF. The CDR3 DNA reads as TGTGCCAGCAGCGTAGCTCCCCGTGACGAGCAGTACTTC.

This clone came up a few times. This chain joins TRBV2 and TRBJ2-7; 8 nucleotides match TRBD1. The CDR3 runs 12 residues. Germline V lookup: CDR1 SNHLY, CDR2 FYNNEI. V shed 7 bases, J shed 7 bases, and the junction held 6 bases outside the gene matches. CDR3 protein: CASTQTGAEQYF. The CDR3 nucleotides are TGTGCCAGCACCCAGACAGGGGCGGAGCAGTACTTC.

This clone has a handful of counts. The chain uses TRBV5-1 and TRBJ1-2, with TRBD1 matching 7 bases. V dropped 4 bases and J dropped 10; count of bases not matched to a gene: 7. The CDR3 totals 12 residues. The germline gives CDR1 SGHRS, CDR2 YFSETQ. CDR3 DNA: TGCGCCAGCAGCCCGGGACAGTTGACCTACACCTTC. Translated, it gives CASSPGQLTYTF.

This clone was picked up a small number of times. The J gene is TRBJ2-7, the V gene TRBV14, with 9 bases lining up with TRBD1. After removal of 3 bases from V and 0 bases from J, the junction contained 9 bases not matched to a gene. The CDR3 totals 17 residues. Germline V CDR1 and CDR2: SGHDN, FVKESK. CDR3: CASSHPRGQGTSYEQYF. CDR3 DNA: TGTGCCAGCAGCCATCCGCGAGGACAGGGGACCTCCTACGAGCAGTACTTC.

To note about this clone: In the same sample, other DNA sequences code for this CDR3. The chain carries TRBV5-1 and TRBJ2-6, with D possibly TRBD1 on 5 matching bases. The germline gives CDR1 SGHRS, CDR2 YFSETQ. V was trimmed by 0 bases and J by 0 bases, leaving 7 bases between them. This CDR3 is 16 amino acids long. CDR3 loop: CASSLEGNSGANVLTF. CDR3 bases: TGCGCCAGCAGCTTGGAGGGGAACTCTGGGGCCAACGTCCTGACTTTC.

This clone was seen a few times. This chain connects TRBV2 to TRBJ2-3; D gene uncertain. There are 11 residues in the CDR3. CDR1 is SNHLY, CDR2 FYNNEI, per germline. Trimming shortened V by 1 base and J by 9 bases, and 5 bases separated the two germline ends. Written as DNA, the CDR3 is TGTGCCAGCAGTGAAGGGTTGACGCAGTATTTT. Protein: CASSEGLTQYF.

This clone was seen only a few times. The rearrangement links TRBV4-3 to TRBJ1-2; D uncertain. There are 17 residues in the CDR3. The germline V gene encodes CDR1 LGHNA and CDR2 YSLEER. The ends were cut back, 0 bases at V and 0 bases at J, with 14 bases in the middle. In DNA, the CDR3 is TGCGCCAGCAGCCAAGAGGATGGAGGAACTACTAACTATGGCTACACCTTC. Amino acids: CASSQEDGGTTNYGYTF.

The chain recombines TRBV7-2 with TRBJ2-2; D is unresolved. CDR1 and CDR2 from the germline V gene are SGHTA and FQGNSA. The CDR3 spans 12 residues. Trimming took 8 bases from V and 7 from J, leaving 11 bases between them. DNA for the CDR3: TGTGCCAGCGGTCGGGTTGGCGGGGAGCTGTTTTTT. Translation: CASGRVGGELFF. Using reference TRBV7-2 and TRBJ2-2 for the parts outside the CDR3, the full variable domain is GAGVSQSPSNKVTEKGKDVELRCDPISGHTALYWYRQSLGQGLEFLIYFQGNSAPDKSGLPSDRFSAERTGGSVSTLTIQRTQQEDSAVYLCASGRVGGELFFGEGSRLTVL.

This clone turned up a few times. V is TRBV6-5 and J is TRBJ2-5; weak D call: TRBD1 (6 bases). The CDR3 covers 15 residues. Trimming left V 4 bases short and J 3 bases short, with 15 bases between. CDR1 is MNHEY, CDR2 SVGAGI, per germline. CDR3 nucleotide sequence: TGTGCCAGCAGTTCAACAGGGTTCCGTGAAGAGACCCAGTACTTC. Residues: CASSSTGFREETQYF.

The chain is built from TRBV9 and TRBJ2-1; D is uncertain. Germline values: CDR1 SGDLS, CDR2 YYNGEE. The germline V and J ends were trimmed by 3 bases and 5 bases, with 18 bases remaining between them. The CDR3 totals 16 residues. CDR3 sequence (DNA): TGTGCCAGCAGCGCCCTGGGTTTGAGGTATAACAATGAGCAGTTCTTC. It codes for CASSALGLRYNNEQFF.

This clone was picked up a small number of times. The chain employs TRBV19 and TRBJ2-3; D gene unclear. Per germline, CDR1 LNHDA and CDR2 SQIVND (reference sequence). With 6 bases removed from V and 7 bases from J, the gap between germline ends came to 11 bases. This CDR3 has 12 amino acids. In DNA, the CDR3 is TGTGCCAGTAGCTCCTACAGCTATACGCAGTATTTT. Protein sequence: CASSSYSYTQYF.

This clone was counted a few times. The V and J genes are TRBV5-4 and TRBJ2-3; 11 bases are a match to TRBD2. The CDR3 is 17 residues long. The V and J ends lost 2 bases and 2 bases, in that order; junction bases with no gene match: 7. Germline V gene lookup returns CDR1 SGHNT and CDR2 YYREEE (reference sequence). CDR3 in amino acids: CASSLRLAGGFTDTQYF. The CDR3, as DNA: TGTGCCAGCAGCTTAAGGCTAGCGGGGGGATTCACAGATACGCAGTATTTT.

The V gene is TRBV7-9, the J gene TRBJ2-3; TRBD2 might be the D (5 bases). The germline V gene encodes CDR1 SEHNR and CDR2 FQNEAQ (reference sequence). This CDR3 comprises 13 residues. V lost 4 bases to trimming and J lost 6 bases, with 11 bases between them. CDR3 DNA: TGTGCCAGCAGCTCTAGAGGCGGGGATACGCAGTATTTT. It codes for CASSSRGGDTQYF.

The chain recombines TRBV28 with TRBJ2-7; TRBD1 agrees at 8 bases. The CDR3 is 14 amino acids. The junction had 9 bases not matched to a gene; V was cut back by 9 bases and J by 2 bases. Germline values: CDR1 MDHEN, CDR2 SYDVKM. The CDR3 reads CASLGQGRPYEQYF. CDR3 coding DNA: TGTGCCAGTCTTGGACAGGGTAGGCCCTACGAGCAGTACTTC.

The V and J genes are TRBV15 and TRBJ2-3; 8 bases are a match to TRBD2. Germline values: CDR1 LNHNV, CDR2 YYDKDF (reference sequence). CDR3 length: 15 amino acids. With 1 base clipped from V and 4 bases from J, the junction kept 4 bases outside the gene matches. This chain's CDR3 is CATSRAGGGPDTQYF. CDR3 DNA: TGTGCCACCAGCAGAGCGGGAGGGGGGCCAGATACGCAGTATTTT.